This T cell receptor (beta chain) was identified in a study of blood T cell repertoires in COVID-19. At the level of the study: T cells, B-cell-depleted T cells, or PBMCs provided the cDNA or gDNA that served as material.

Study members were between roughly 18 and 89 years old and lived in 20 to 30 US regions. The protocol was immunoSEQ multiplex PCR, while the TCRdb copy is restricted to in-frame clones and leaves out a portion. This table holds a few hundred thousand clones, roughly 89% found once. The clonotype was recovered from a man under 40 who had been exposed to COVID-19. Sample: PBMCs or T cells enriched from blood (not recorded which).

The CDR3 DNA follows: TGCGCCAGCAGCAACCGGGACACAAACTCCTACGAGCAGTACTTC. Its translation: CASSNRDTNSYEQYF. The rearrangement links TRBV5-1 to TRBJ2-7; weak D call: TRBD1 (6 bases). Germline CDR1 and CDR2: SGHRS and YFSETQ. V was trimmed by 4 bases and J by 0 bases, leaving 14 bases between them. The CDR3 sequence is 15 residues long.